This T cell receptor beta chain was retrieved from a study of T-cell reconstitution after alpha-beta-depleted transplantation in children. This sample's TCRbeta library carried unique molecular identifier barcodes. TCRdb redid the calling of the PCR reads with MiXCR, one entry per CDR3 protein. The table records hundreds of thousands of distinct CDR3 sequences, about 10% of them present only once. The CDR3 is 12 residues long. CDR1 and CDR2 (germline): SEHNR, FQNEAQ (reference sequence). Trimming removed 5 bases from V and 6 bases from J, with 8 bases in between. This chain connects TRBV7-9 to TRBJ2-1; unclear D gene. This TCR came from a human donor who donated a stem cell graft to a child with acute myeloid leukemia. The source was PBMCs from the stem cell graft donor, collected from the stem cell graft. The CDR3 sequence: CASSGTGNEQFF. DNA of the CDR3: TGTGCCAGCAGCGGAACCGGCAATGAGCAGTTCTTC. The full variable domain, completed using reference TRBV7-9 and TRBJ2-1, is DTGVSQNPRHKITKRGQNVTFRCDPISEHNRLYWYRQTLGQGPEFLTYFQNEAQLEKSRLLSDRFSAERPKGSFSTLEIQRTEQGDSAMYLCASSGTGNEQFFGPGTRLTVL.